These 27 T cell receptor beta chains share one sample of origin, sequenced in a study of vaccination and CD4 T cells after COVID-19. Treatment defined: 10-day PBMC culture with coronavirus spike peptide pools or control peptides (ViraFEST assay). Cultured CD4+ T cells had their DNA profiled by the Oncomine TCR Beta short-read assay. TCRdb reanalysed the PCR reads using MiXCR and keeps one entry per CDR3 protein. The sample holds fewer than 10,000 distinct CDR3 sequences, more than 20% seen once. These receptors have no identified antigens. The sample comprised cultured CD4+ T cells from blood. Receptors were obtained from a human donor with COVID-19.

This clonotype was detected a few times. CDR3 residues: CASSRDRDGYTF. CDR3 coding DNA: TGTGCCAGCAGTCGTGACAGGGATGGCTACACCTTC. The chain links TRBV6-1 to TRBJ1-2; 7 nucleotides agree with TRBD1. The J segment lost 6 bases and the V segment lost 5 bases, leaving 3 bases of the junction unmatched. Per germline, CDR1 MNHNS and CDR2 SASEGT. The CDR3 covers 12 residues.

This clonotype is medium-sized in the sample. This chain uses TRBV7-2 with TRBJ1-6, with TRBD1 matching over 7 bases. The CDR3 sequence is 15 residues long. CDR1 SGHTA and CDR2 FQGNSA come from the germline V gene. Unmatched junction bases numbered 8, after V lost 5 bases and J lost 7 bases. The CDR3 here is CASSTWTGENSPLHF. The CDR3 DNA sequence: TGTGCCAGCAGCACCTGGACAGGAGAAAATTCACCCCTCCACTTT.

On this clonotype: The conserved phenylalanine or tryptophan is not found at the CDR3 terminus, so this likely reflects a read error. V and J are TRBV29-1 and TRBJ2-5, with TRBD1 as a possible D gene (6 bases). CDR3 size: 15 residues. Per germline, CDR1 SQVTM and CDR2 ANQGSEA. Trimming shortened V by 3 bases and J by 0 bases, and 14 bases separated the two germline ends. CDR3 loop: CSVEGRPGDQETQYS. In DNA form, the CDR3 reads TGCAGCGTTGAGGGCAGGCCAGGGGACCAAGAGACCCAGTACTCC.

The rearrangement joins TRBV7-8 to TRBJ1-5, with D possibly TRBD1 on 5 matching bases. Germline V gene lookup returns CDR1 SGHVS and CDR2 FQNEAQ. Deletions cut 4 bases from V and 10 bases from J, with 17 bases between. The length of the CDR3 is 14 residues. CDR3 sequence: CASSSGGRDTPQHF. The CDR3 DNA reads TGTGCCAGCAGCTCTGGGGGACGCGACACTCCCCAGCATTTT. The full variable domain, rest sourced from reference TRBV7-8 and TRBJ1-5, is GAGVSQSPRYKVAKRGQDVALRCDPISGHVSLFWYQQALGQGPEFLTYFQNEAQLDKSGLPSDRFFAERPEGSVSTLKIQRTQQEDSAVYLCASSSGGRDTPQHFGDGTRLSIL.

The V call is TRBV5-1, the J call TRBJ1-2; unclear D gene. V was shortened by 0 bases and J by 6 bases, with 15 bases between the two germline ends. This CDR3 comprises 15 residues. Germline V CDR1 and CDR2: SGHRS, YFSETQ. The CDR3 loop reads CASSLAGSPADGYTF. The CDR3 DNA follows: TGCGCCAGCAGCTTGGCGGGCAGCCCAGCGGATGGCTACACCTTC.

The chain combines TRBV12-3 or TRBV12-4 with TRBJ2-7; D possibly matches TRBD1 or TRBD2 (6 bases each). The CDR3 runs to 14 residues. Trimming removed 1 base from V and 7 bases from J, with 14 bases in between. The CDR3 region has the DNA TGTGCCAGCAGTTTAGGGGGGCTAGCGAGGGAGCAGTACTTC. Translation: CASSLGGLAREQYF.

This sequence joins TRBV12-3 or TRBV12-4 and TRBJ2-1; TRBD2 is a possible D gene (7 bases). This CDR3 has 15 residues. Trimming removed 5 bases at V and 2 bases at J, with 13 bases between. The CDR3 DNA sequence: TGTGCCAGCAGTCAAGGGGGGGTCCCCTACAATGAGCAGTTCTTC. Its translation is CASSQGGVPYNEQFF.

This clonotype was counted a few times. The chain uses TRBV20-1 and TRBJ2-5, with a weak D call TRBD2 (5 bases). This CDR3 has 13 residues. The germline V and J ends were trimmed by 5 bases and 5 bases, with 15 bases remaining between them. Germline loops: CDR1 DFQATT, CDR2 SNEGSKA (reference sequence). Here the CDR3 reads CSAPGMREETQYF. The CDR3 DNA sequence: TGCAGTGCTCCCGGGATGAGGGAGGAGACCCAGTACTTC.

This clonotype was counted a few times. The rearrangement links TRBV20-1 to TRBJ1-2; D gene uncertain. Trimming took off 3 bases at V and 1 base at J, with 9 bases between the two ends. Germline assignment: CDR1 DFQATT and CDR2 SNEGSKA (reference sequence). The length of the CDR3 is 13 residues. The CDR3: CSASEGVNYGYTF. CDR3 nucleotides: TGCAGTGCTAGTGAAGGAGTTAACTATGGCTACACCTTC.

This clonotype has a handful of counts. CDR3: CASRGQGPSYEQYF. For the CDR3, the DNA is TGTGCCAGCAGAGGCCAGGGACCATCCTACGAGCAGTACTTC. The rearrangement links TRBV6-2 or TRBV6-3 to TRBJ2-7; D tentatively fits TRBD1 or TRBD2 (5 bases each). Trimming pared 6 bases from V and 1 base from J, leaving 13 bases between. The CDR3 has 14 residues. Looked up from germline, CDR1 is MNHEY and CDR2 is SVGEGT.

The genes are TRBV2 and TRBJ1-1; D may be TRBD1 (5 bases). This CDR3 is 13 amino acids long. Trimming removed 6 bases from V and 1 base from J, with 9 bases in between. Germline CDR1 reads SNHLY; CDR2 reads FYNNEI. Here the CDR3 DNA reads TGTGCCAGCAGCCGGGACCAGAACACTGAAGCTTTCTTT. This codes for CASSRDQNTEAFF.

This clonotype was recorded a few times. This chain connects TRBV24-1 to TRBJ2-2; 8 bases agree with TRBD1. With 4 bases clipped from V and 1 base from J, the junction kept 4 bases outside the gene matches. The CDR3 consists of 16 residues. Germline V lookup: CDR1 KGHDR, CDR2 SFDVKD. The CDR3 nucleotides read TGTGCCACCAGTGACTCCGGGACAGGGAACACCGGGGAGCTGTTTTTT. It specifies CATSDSGTGNTGELFF.

The chain links TRBV27 to TRBJ2-7; TRBD2 aligns across 9 bases. The CDR3 contains 13 residues. V trimming: 5 bases; J trimming: 7 bases; junction bases outside the gene matches: 6. The V gene's germline CDR1 is MNHEY and CDR2 SMNVEV (reference sequence). CDR3 sequence reads: CASSPGLAGEQYF. Written as DNA, the CDR3 is TGTGCCAGCAGTCCGGGACTAGCAGGGGAGCAGTACTTC.

The chain employs TRBV5-1 and TRBJ1-1; D not certain. Per the germline V gene, CDR1 is SGHRS and CDR2 is YFSETQ. Trimming left V 4 bases short and J 0 bases short, with 13 bases between. This CDR3 spans 15 amino acids. CDR3 residues: CASSPIGLMNTEAFF. The CDR3 DNA is TGCGCCAGCAGCCCAATTGGACTGATGAACACTGAAGCTTTCTTT. The full variable domain, in which reference TRBV5-1 and TRBJ1-1 provide the parts outside the CDR3, is KAGVTQTPRYLIKTRGQQVTLSCSPISGHRSVSWYQQTPGQGLQFLFEYFSETQRNKGNFPGRFSGRQFSNSRSEMNVSTLELGDSALYLCASSPIGLMNTEAFFGQGTRLTVV.

This clonotype is judged medium-sized. Here the CDR3 DNA reads TGTGCCAGCAGCTTGGGTTATAGCAATCAGCCCCAGCATTTT. It codes for CASSLGYSNQPQHF. The chain recombines TRBV7-2 with TRBJ1-5; D uncertain. This CDR3 is built from 14 residues. The ends were cut back, 3 bases at V and 0 bases at J, with 6 bases in the middle. CDR1 SGHTA and CDR2 FQGNSA come from the germline V gene.

This chain connects TRBV7-2 to TRBJ2-5, with 7 bases lining up with TRBD2. The V segment lost 3 bases and the J segment 4 bases; nucleotides outside the gene matches: 2. CDR3 size: 13 residues. CDR1 and CDR2 (germline): SGHTA, FQGNSA. DNA for the CDR3: TGTGCCAGCAGCTTTGGCGGGGGAGAGACCCAGTACTTC. It encodes CASSFGGGETQYF. The full variable domain, completed using reference TRBV7-2 and TRBJ2-5, is GAGVSQSPSNKVTEKGKDVELRCDPISGHTALYWYRQSLGQGLEFLIYFQGNSAPDKSGLPSDRFSAERTGGSVSTLTIQRTQQEDSAVYLCASSFGGGETQYFGPGTRLLVL.

In its sample, this clonotype is medium-sized (0.01 to 0.1%). The chain has TRBV6-5 and TRBJ1-5; D is undetermined. Germline V gene lookup returns CDR1 MNHEY and CDR2 SVGAGI. Trimming left V 1 base short and J 4 bases short, with 5 bases between. The CDR3 length is 13 residues. CDR3 protein: CASSYLNNQPQHF. CDR3 nucleotides: TGTGCCAGCAGTTACTTAAATAATCAGCCCCAGCATTTT.

The genes are TRBV12-3 or TRBV12-4 and TRBJ2-3; 7 nucleotides match TRBD2. The trim removed 7 bases at V and 9 bases at J, leaving 10 bases unmatched. CDR3 length equals 13 residues. CDR3 region: CASNLGGGDTQYF. The DNA of the CDR3 is TGTGCCAGCAACCTTGGGGGGGGTGACACGCAGTATTTT.

The rearrangement joins TRBV2 to TRBJ2-5, with D possibly matching TRBD1 (6 bases). The ends were cut back, 2 bases at V and 1 base at J, with 11 bases in the middle. This CDR3 is built from 15 residues. The germline V gene encodes CDR1 SNHLY and CDR2 FYNNEI. CDR3 region: CASSELTGRQETQYF. The CDR3 DNA sequence: TGTGCCAGCAGTGAATTGACAGGACGCCAAGAGACCCAGTACTTC.

This clonotype was picked up a small number of times. The CDR3 region has the DNA TGCGCCAGCAGCGAGACTAGCGGGGGCACAGATACGCAGTATTTT. Translating it yields CASSETSGGTDTQYF. The chain is built from TRBV10-1 and TRBJ2-3; 11 nucleotides match TRBD2. V trimming: 6 bases; J trimming: 1 base; junction bases outside the gene matches: 3. The germline CDR1 and CDR2 sequences are WNHNN and SYGVQD (reference sequence). This CDR3 region has 15 residues.

This clonotype has more than one count but fewer than ten. The V call is TRBV30, the J call TRBJ2-7; TRBD1 aligns across 7 bases. CDR3 length: 12 residues. The trim removed 2 bases at V and 11 bases at J, leaving 9 bases unmatched. The germline V gene encodes CDR1 GTSNPN and CDR2 SVGIG (reference sequence). The CDR3 DNA reads TGTGCCTGGAGTCGTCAGGACAGGATAAAGTACTTC. Translating gives CAWSRQDRIKYF. Full variable domain (missing parts from reference TRBV30 and TRBJ2-7): SQTIHQWPATLVQPVGSPLSLECTVEGTSNPNLYWYRQAAGRGLQLLFYSVGIGQISSEVPQNLSASRPQDRQFILSSKKLLLSDSGFYLCAWSRQDRIKYFGPGTRLTVT.

There are a few counts of this clonotype. The CDR3 here is CASSAGLLTGHGYTF. CDR3 in DNA: TGTGCCAGCAGCGCTGGACTTCTCACAGGGCATGGCTACACCTTC. The rearrangement joins TRBV7-2 to TRBJ1-2; maybe TRBD1 (6 bases). CDR1 is SGHTA, CDR2 FQGNSA, per germline. V shed 5 bases and J shed 6 bases, with 19 bases lying between them. The CDR3 sequence is 15 residues long.

This clonotype rates as medium-sized. V gene TRBV7-9 combines with J gene TRBJ2-2; D ambiguous. V lost 5 bases and J 1 base, leaving 8 bases between the germline ends. There are 14 residues in the CDR3. CDR1 is SEHNR, CDR2 FQNEAQ, per germline (reference sequence). The CDR3 here is CASSPPRNTGELFF. CDR3 DNA sequence: TGTGCCAGCAGCCCACCACGGAACACCGGGGAGCTGTTTTTT.

The rearrangement joins TRBV30 to TRBJ1-3; no clear D gene. Per germline, CDR1 GTSNPN and CDR2 SVGIG (reference sequence). Trimming removed 3 bases from V and 2 bases from J, with 8 bases in between. The CDR3 has 13 residues. The CDR3 bases are TGTGCCTGGAGCGGGTCTACTGGAAACACCATATATTTT. This translates into CAWSGSTGNTIYF.

The chain uses TRBV7-9 and TRBJ2-7; 8 bases agree with TRBD2. The CDR3 length is 14 residues. J was trimmed by 6 bases and V by 5 bases; bases with no gene match: 9. The germline V gene encodes CDR1 SEHNR and CDR2 FQNEAQ (reference sequence). The CDR3 region is CASSILAGPPEQYF. Here the CDR3 DNA reads TGTGCCAGCAGCATTCTAGCGGGTCCTCCCGAGCAGTACTTC. The full variable domain, with the rest looked up from reference TRBV7-9 and TRBJ2-7, is DTGVSQNPRHKITKRGQNVTFRCDPISEHNRLYWYRQTLGQGPEFLTYFQNEAQLEKSRLLSDRFSAERPKGSFSTLEIQRTEQGDSAMYLCASSILAGPPEQYFGPGTRLTVT.

This clonotype was counted between two and nine times. The rearrangement links TRBV27 to TRBJ1-6; D gene ambiguous. Deletions cut 4 bases from V and 0 bases from J, with 19 bases between. The CDR3 has 19 amino acids. The germline gives CDR1 MNHEY, CDR2 SMNVEV (reference sequence). CDR3 amino acids: CASSSSLKPTSSYNSPLHF. The CDR3 DNA is TGTGCCAGCAGTTCCAGCTTGAAACCTACGAGCTCCTATAATTCACCCCTCCACTTT.

The chain links TRBV12-3 or TRBV12-4 to TRBJ2-5, with TRBD2 identical over 8 bases. The CDR3 extends over 15 amino acids. Losses at the gene ends were 2 bases for V and 0 bases for J; bases not matched to a gene: 2. Here the CDR3 reads CASSLRGGYQETQYF. The CDR3 DNA reads TGTGCCAGCAGTTTACGGGGGGGGTACCAAGAGACCCAGTACTTC.